The source of this TCR beta chain is a study of Graves' ophthalmopathy and Graves' hyperthyroidism. The study's findings and limits: For predicting ophthalmopathy progression, the model had 60% to 71% sensitivity and around 72% specificity.

For repertoire sequencing, the TCR beta CDR3 regions were amplified from RNA transcripts. The library came from an HTBI-primed first-round RT-PCR and a second-round multiplex PCR. MiXCR, applied by TCRdb to the multiplex PCR reads, yields one record per CDR3 protein. Of hundreds of thousands of distinct CDR3 sequences in the sample, about 24% were seen once. Germline V gene data show CDR1 as SGHVS and CDR2 as FQNEAQ. The CDR3 length is 18 residues. This clonotype was counted many times. As yet, its antigen is unknown. One junction end does not reproduce the germline sequence, and a read error may be involved.

The chain joins TRBV7-8 to TRBJ2-4, with D perhaps TRBD1 (5 bases). The sample taken for sequencing was peripheral blood. The TCR originated in a woman between 18 and 29 years old with stable Graves' hyperthyroidism. Some clones in this sample may be carry-over from other donors' samples. CDR3 sequence (DNA): TGTGCCAGCAGCGCTCGGGCCAGGGAAGAAATAGCCAAAAACATTAAGTACTTC. Amino acids: CASSARAREEIAKNIKYF.